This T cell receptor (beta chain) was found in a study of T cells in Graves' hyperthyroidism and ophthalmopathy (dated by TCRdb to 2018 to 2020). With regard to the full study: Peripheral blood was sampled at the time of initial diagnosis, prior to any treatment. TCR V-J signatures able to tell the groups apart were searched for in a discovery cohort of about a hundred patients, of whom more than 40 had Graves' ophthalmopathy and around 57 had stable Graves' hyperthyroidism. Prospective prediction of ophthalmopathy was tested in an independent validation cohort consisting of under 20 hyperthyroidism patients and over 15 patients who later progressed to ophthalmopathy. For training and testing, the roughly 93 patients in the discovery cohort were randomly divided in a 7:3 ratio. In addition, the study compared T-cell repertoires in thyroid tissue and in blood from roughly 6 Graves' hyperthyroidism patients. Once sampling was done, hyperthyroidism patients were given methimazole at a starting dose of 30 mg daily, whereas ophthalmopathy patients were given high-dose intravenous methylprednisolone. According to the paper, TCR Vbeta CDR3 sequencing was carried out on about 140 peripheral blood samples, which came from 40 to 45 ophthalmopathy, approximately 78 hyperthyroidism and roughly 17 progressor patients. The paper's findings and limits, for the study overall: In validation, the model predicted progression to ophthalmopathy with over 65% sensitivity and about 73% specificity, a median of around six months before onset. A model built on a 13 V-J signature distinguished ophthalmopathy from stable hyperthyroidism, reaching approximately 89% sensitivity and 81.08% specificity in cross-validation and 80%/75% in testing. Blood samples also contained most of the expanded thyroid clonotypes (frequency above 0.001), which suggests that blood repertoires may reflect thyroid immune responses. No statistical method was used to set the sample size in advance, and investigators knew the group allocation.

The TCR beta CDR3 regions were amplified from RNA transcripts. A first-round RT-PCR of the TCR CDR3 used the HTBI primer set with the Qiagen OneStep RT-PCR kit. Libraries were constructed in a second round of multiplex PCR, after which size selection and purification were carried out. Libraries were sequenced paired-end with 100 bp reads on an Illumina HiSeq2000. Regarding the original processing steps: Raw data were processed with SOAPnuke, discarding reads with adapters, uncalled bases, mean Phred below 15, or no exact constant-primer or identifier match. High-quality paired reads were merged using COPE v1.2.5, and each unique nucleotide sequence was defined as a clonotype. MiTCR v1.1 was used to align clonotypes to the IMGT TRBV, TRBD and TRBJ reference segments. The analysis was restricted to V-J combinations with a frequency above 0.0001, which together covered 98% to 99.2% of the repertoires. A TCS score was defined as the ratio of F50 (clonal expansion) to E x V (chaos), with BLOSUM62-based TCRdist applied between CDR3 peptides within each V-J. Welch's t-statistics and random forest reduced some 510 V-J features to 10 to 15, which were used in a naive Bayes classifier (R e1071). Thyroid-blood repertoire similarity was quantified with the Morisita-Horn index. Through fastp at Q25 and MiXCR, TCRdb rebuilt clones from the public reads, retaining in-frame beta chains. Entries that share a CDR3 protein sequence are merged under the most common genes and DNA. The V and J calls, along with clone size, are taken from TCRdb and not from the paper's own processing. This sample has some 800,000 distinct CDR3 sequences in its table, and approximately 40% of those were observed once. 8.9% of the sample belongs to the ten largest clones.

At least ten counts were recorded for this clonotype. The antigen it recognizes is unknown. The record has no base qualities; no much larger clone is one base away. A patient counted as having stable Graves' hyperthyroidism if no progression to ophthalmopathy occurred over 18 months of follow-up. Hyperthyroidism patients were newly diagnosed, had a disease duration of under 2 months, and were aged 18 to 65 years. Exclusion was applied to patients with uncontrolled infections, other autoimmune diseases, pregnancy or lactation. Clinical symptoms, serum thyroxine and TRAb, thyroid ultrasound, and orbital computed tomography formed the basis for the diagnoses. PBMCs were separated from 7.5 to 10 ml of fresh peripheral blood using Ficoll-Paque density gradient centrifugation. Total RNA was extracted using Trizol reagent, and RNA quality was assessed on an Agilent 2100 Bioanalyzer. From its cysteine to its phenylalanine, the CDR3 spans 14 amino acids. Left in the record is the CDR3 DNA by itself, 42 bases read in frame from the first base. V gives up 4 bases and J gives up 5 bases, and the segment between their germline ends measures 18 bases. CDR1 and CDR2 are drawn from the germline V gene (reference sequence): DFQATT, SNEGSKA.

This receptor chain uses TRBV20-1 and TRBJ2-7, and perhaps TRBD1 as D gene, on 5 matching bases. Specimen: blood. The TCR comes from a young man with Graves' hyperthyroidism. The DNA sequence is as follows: TGCAGTGCTAACCTTTGGGGCACGAGTGACGAGCAGTACTTC. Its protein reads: CSANLWGTSDEQYF.